The clone carrying this T cell receptor (beta chain) was counted a single time. Its antigen is as yet unknown. This specimen belongs to a study of cytomegalovirus exposure and HLA in healthy donors. Study information: The roughly 120 validation repertoires matched the 500 to 750 first-cohort repertoires in platform, a later analysis reported. Points from the study as a whole: Researchers counted 150 to 200 TCR beta chains as cytomegalovirus-associated. Published work reported that the classifier diagnosed cytomegalovirus status with high specificity and sensitivity.

Sequencing used immunoSEQ multiplex PCR; TCRdb keeps in-frame clones, though not all of them. The table lists about 190,000 clones, about 80% of them singletons. Input material: PBMCs. This receptor was identified in a man between 18 and 29 years old in good health and CMV-seropositive.

CDR3 in amino acids: CASSLRYRGQNTGELFF. In DNA, the CDR3 is TGCGCCAGCAGCCTTCGATACAGGGGGCAAAACACCGGGGAGCTGTTTTTT. The genes are TRBV4-1 and TRBJ2-2, with 9 bases lining up with TRBD1. Germline CDR1 MGHRA, CDR2 YSYEKL. The CDR3 loop spans 17 amino acids. The V segment lost 4 bases and the J segment 2 bases; nucleotides outside the gene matches: 8.